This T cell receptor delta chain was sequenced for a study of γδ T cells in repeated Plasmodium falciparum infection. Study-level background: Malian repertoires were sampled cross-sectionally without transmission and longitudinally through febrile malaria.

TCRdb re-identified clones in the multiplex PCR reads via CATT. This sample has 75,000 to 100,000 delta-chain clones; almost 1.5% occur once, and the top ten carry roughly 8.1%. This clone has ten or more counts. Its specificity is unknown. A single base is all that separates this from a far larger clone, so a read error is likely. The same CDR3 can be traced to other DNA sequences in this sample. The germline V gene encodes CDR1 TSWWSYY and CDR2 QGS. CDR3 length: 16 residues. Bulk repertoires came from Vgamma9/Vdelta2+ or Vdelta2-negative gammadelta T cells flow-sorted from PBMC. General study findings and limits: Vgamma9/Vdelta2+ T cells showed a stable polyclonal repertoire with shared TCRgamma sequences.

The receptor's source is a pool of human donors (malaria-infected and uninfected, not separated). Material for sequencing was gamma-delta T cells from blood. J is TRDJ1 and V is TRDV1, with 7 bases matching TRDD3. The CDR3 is CALGLPRKGIEDKLIF. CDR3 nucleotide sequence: TGCGCTCTTGGGCTACCTAGGAAGGGGATAGAAGATAAACTCATCTTT.